The 28 T cell receptor beta chains given below trace back to one sample, sequenced in a study of blood T cell repertoires in COVID-19. Using immunoSEQ multiplex PCR, the repertoire was profiled, and TCRdb retains in-frame clones only, with some absent. The sample holds roughly 210,000 clones, 80% to 85% seen once. The specimen was peripheral blood. The receptors come from a woman older than 75 with COVID-19, enrolled during active disease.

The chain employs TRBV6-5 and TRBJ2-7, with 11 bases identical to TRBD1. The V segment lost 5 bases and the J segment 3 bases; nucleotides outside the gene matches: 3. In germline, CDR1 is MNHEY, CDR2 SVGAGI. The CDR3 loop spans 14 amino acids. CDR3 nucleotides: TGTGCCAGCAGTCGGACAGGGGGCTTCTACGAGCAGTACGTC. It codes for CASSRTGGFYEQYV.

The chain recombines TRBV7-6 with TRBJ1-5, with 7 bases matching TRBD1. V was pared by 0 bases and J by 6 bases, with 8 bases of the junction left unmatched. The CDR3 is 16 residues long. CDR1 and CDR2 from the germline V gene are SGHVS and FNYEAQ. The CDR3: CASSLARRGSIQPQHF. CDR3 bases: TGTGCCAGCAGCTTAGCGCGCAGGGGGTCCATTCAGCCCCAGCATTTT.

The genes are TRBV5-4 and TRBJ2-3, with TRBD2 matching 11 bases. Germline-derived CDR1 and CDR2 are SGHNT and YYREEE (reference sequence). The CDR3 spans 17 residues. The V and J ends lost 7 bases and 5 bases, in that order; junction bases with no gene match: 15. CDR3 bases: TGTGCCAGCGGCGTCGAGGTGACTAGCGGGGTCAGAGATACGCAGTATTTT. It encodes CASGVEVTSGVRDTQYF.

The chain recombines TRBV28 with TRBJ1-5; 8 bases match TRBD1. The germline CDR1 and CDR2 sequences are MDHEN and SYDVKM. With V trimmed by 6 bases and J by 7 bases, 11 bases remained unmatched. This CDR3 spans 15 amino acids. CDR3 protein: CASRTGEGARQPQHF. CDR3 DNA sequence: TGTGCCAGCAGGACAGGGGAGGGCGCAAGGCAGCCCCAGCATTTT. The entire variable domain, with the rest obtained from reference TRBV28 and TRBJ1-5, is as follows: DVKVTQSSRYLVKRTGEKVFLECVQDMDHENMFWYRQDPGLGLRLIYFSYDVKMKEKGDIPEGYSVSREKKERFSLILESASTNQTSMYLCASRTGEGARQPQHFGDGTRLSIL.

The chain combines TRBV19 with TRBJ1-2, with 9 bases matching TRBD1. The V and J ends lost 8 bases and 8 bases, in that order; junction bases with no gene match: 6. Germline CDR1 reads LNHDA; CDR2 reads SQIVND (reference sequence). The CDR3 has 12 amino acids. CDR3: CASRRDREGYTF. DNA for the CDR3: TGTGCCAGTCGGCGGGACAGGGAGGGCTACACCTTC.

The rearrangement links TRBV6-2 or TRBV6-3 to TRBJ2-3; TRBD1 might be the D (6 bases). This CDR3 has 15 residues. The germline gives CDR1 MNHEY, CDR2 SVGEGT. V lost 5 bases, J lost 0 bases, and 12 bases lay in between. Here the CDR3 DNA reads TGTGCCAGCAGTCCACAGGGACCTAGCACAGATACGCAGTATTTT. The encoded protein is CASSPQGPSTDTQYF.

This clone was observed a few times. V is TRBV4-3 and J is TRBJ1-2, with a possible D match to TRBD1 (6 bases). The CDR3 is made up of 16 amino acids. V was cut by 0 bases and J by 6 bases, with 17 bases left in between. Germline lookup yields CDR1 LGHNA and CDR2 YSLEER. Here the CDR3 reads CASSQDRGRGSHGYTF. CDR3 coding DNA: TGCGCCAGCAGCCAAGATAGGGGCAGGGGCAGCCATGGCTACACCTTC.

The J gene is TRBJ1-4, the V gene TRBV28, with TRBD1 as a possible D gene (6 bases). The CDR3 has 14 residues. The V gene's germline CDR1 is MDHEN and CDR2 SYDVKM. With 6 bases removed from V and 8 bases from J, the gap between germline ends came to 16 bases. The CDR3 sequence is CASSLLARGEKLFF. Written as DNA, the CDR3 is TGTGCCAGCAGCCTCTTGGCCAGGGGAGAAAAACTGTTTTTT.

The chain carries TRBV19 and TRBJ1-2, with TRBD1 matching over 7 bases. This CDR3 is built from 17 residues. Germline CDR1 LNHDA, CDR2 SQIVND (reference sequence). V was clipped by 3 bases and J by 6 bases; unmatched bases: 16. CDR3 protein: CASSMSGLQGRLDGYTF. The CDR3 region has the DNA TGTGCCAGTAGTATGTCGGGGCTACAGGGGAGGTTGGATGGCTACACCTTC. Based on the CDR3 plus reference TRBV19 and TRBJ1-2, the full variable domain is DGGITQSPKYLFRKEGQNVTLSCEQNLNHDAMYWYRQDPGQGLRLIYYSQIVNDFQKGDIAEGYSVSREKKESFPLTVTSAQKNPTAFYLCASSMSGLQGRLDGYTFGSGTRLTVV.

Concerning this clone itself: Within the sample, other DNA sequences also encode this same CDR3. V is TRBV28 and J is TRBJ1-2, with TRBD1 matching over 12 bases. V lost 3 bases to trimming and J lost 5 bases; unmatched junction nucleotides: 1. Germline V CDR1 and CDR2: MDHEN, SYDVKM. CDR3 length equals 14 residues. Here the CDR3 reads CASSLGQGAYGYTF. The CDR3 DNA follows: TGTGCCAGCAGTTTGGGACAGGGGGCGTATGGCTACACCTTC.

This sequence joins TRBV28 and TRBJ1-1; TRBD1 matches at 7 bases. The CDR3 consists of 14 residues. Germline-derived CDR1 and CDR2 are MDHEN and SYDVKM. Trimming removed 5 bases from V and 1 base from J; junction bases left unmatched: 4. The CDR3 region has the DNA TGTGCCAGCAGTGGGGGGACAGCGAACACTGAAGCTTTCTTT. Translating gives CASSGGTANTEAFF.

The chain uses TRBV6-6 and TRBJ1-5; D is perhaps TRBD1 (5 bases). The CDR3 loop spans 15 amino acids. V lost 2 bases to trimming and J lost 9 bases, with 17 bases between them. Germline values: CDR1 MNHNY, CDR2 SVGAGI (reference sequence). The CDR3 region is CASSYRDSSLGPQHF. The CDR3 DNA sequence: TGTGCCAGCAGTTACAGAGACAGTTCCTTGGGGCCCCAGCATTTT.

The chain employs TRBV7-8 and TRBJ2-7; no clear D. Germline V gives CDR1 SGHVS, CDR2 FQNEAQ. The V gene lost 5 bases and the J gene lost 4 bases, with 9 bases spanning the gap. CDR3 length equals 12 residues. CDR3 in amino acids: CASSQAQYEQYF. The CDR3 DNA reads TGTGCCAGCAGCCAGGCACAGTACGAGCAGTACTTC.

The CDR3 sequence is CAISGGGTGANVLTF. CDR3 sequence (DNA): TGTGCCATCAGTGGTGGGGGGACCGGGGCCAACGTCCTGACTTTC. This chain joins TRBV10-3 and TRBJ2-6; D is possibly TRBD2 (6 bases). CDR3 length: 15 amino acids. CDR1 and CDR2 from the germline V gene are ENHRY and SYGVKD. The V gene lost 4 bases and the J gene lost 4 bases, with 11 bases spanning the gap.

The chain has TRBV5-5 and TRBJ1-4, with D possibly matching TRBD1 (6 bases). The germline V gene has CDR1 SGHKS and CDR2 YYEKEE (reference sequence). Trimming took off 6 bases at V and 4 bases at J, with 13 bases between the two ends. This CDR3 comprises 14 residues. CDR3 DNA: TGTGCCAGCATCCCGGGACACGTTAATGAAAAACTGTTTTTT. The encoded protein is CASIPGHVNEKLFF.

The V and J genes are TRBV5-1 and TRBJ1-1, with 7 bases aligning to TRBD1. The V gene end was trimmed by 4 bases and the J gene end by 4 bases; junction bases not matched to a gene: 7. The CDR3 runs 14 residues. Germline loops: CDR1 SGHRS, CDR2 YFSETQ. In nucleotides, the CDR3 is TGCGCCAGCAGCCAGCAGGGGGTGGGCACTGAAGCTTTCTTT. This encodes CASSQQGVGTEAFF.

The J gene is TRBJ2-1, the V gene TRBV5-6; maybe TRBD1 (7 bases). CDR1 is SGHDT, CDR2 YYEEEE, per germline. The CDR3 is made up of 16 amino acids. The V end was cut by 1 base, the J end by 4 bases, with 15 bases between. In DNA, the CDR3 is TGTGCCAGCAGCTTGTTCGAGGGGGCGGGATACAATGAGCAGTTCTTC. It yields the protein CASSLFEGAGYNEQFF.

The V gene is TRBV11-2, the J gene TRBJ2-5; weak D call: TRBD2 (5 bases). This CDR3 has 11 amino acids. Germline CDR1 is SGHAT and CDR2 is FQNNGV. The germline V and J ends were trimmed by 0 bases and 12 bases, with 8 bases remaining between them. The chain's CDR3 is CASSLETREYF. CDR3 DNA sequence: TGTGCCAGCAGCTTAGAAACTAGGGAGTACTTC.

This clone came up once. The rearrangement links TRBV11-2 to TRBJ1-1, with TRBD1 as a possible D gene (5 bases). Trimming stripped 5 bases from V and 0 bases from J, with 16 bases between. The CDR3 sequence is 16 residues long. CDR1 SGHAT and CDR2 FQNNGV come from the germline V gene. CDR3 residues: CASSRSGGRLNTEAFF. CDR3 nucleotide sequence: TGTGCCAGCAGCCGTTCGGGGGGACGGTTGAACACTGAAGCTTTCTTT.

This rearrangement joins TRBV15 to TRBJ1-1; tentatively, D is TRBD1 (5 bases). CDR3 length equals 14 residues. Germline V gene lookup returns CDR1 LNHNV and CDR2 YYDKDF (reference sequence). Trimming pared 6 bases from V and 6 bases from J, leaving 17 bases between. The CDR3 spells CATRSVLLGPEAFF. CDR3 bases: TGTGCCACCAGATCAGTGCTTTTGGGGCCTGAAGCTTTCTTT.

Of note for this clone: The sample holds other DNA sequences that translate to the same CDR3. This sequence joins TRBV28 and TRBJ1-1, with D hard to call. V shed 5 bases and J shed 1 base, with 8 bases lying between them. The CDR3 has 13 amino acids. Germline values: CDR1 MDHEN, CDR2 SYDVKM. CDR3 residues: CASSLPGNTEAFF. The CDR3 DNA sequence: TGTGCCAGCAGTCTCCCGGGGAACACTGAAGCTTTCTTT.

This chain links TRBV5-1 with TRBJ2-5; weak D call: TRBD2 (7 bases). Germline V gene data show CDR1 as SGHRS and CDR2 as YFSETQ. The CDR3 contains 15 residues. V was shortened by 7 bases and J by 0 bases, with 16 bases between the two germline ends. This chain's CDR3 is CASVVTGGHQETQYF. The DNA of the CDR3 is TGCGCCAGCGTTGTAACGGGGGGCCACCAAGAGACCCAGTACTTC.

A single count supports this clone. V gene TRBV6-5 combines with J gene TRBJ2-3; 7 nucleotides align to TRBD1. Germline V gene sequence: CDR1 MNHEY, CDR2 SVGAGI. The junction had 4 bases not matched to a gene; V was cut back by 9 bases and J by 1 base. The CDR3 extends over 13 amino acids. In nucleotides, the CDR3 is TGTGCCAGTACAGGGGACGGCACAGATACGCAGTATTTT. Encoded protein: CASTGDGTDTQYF.

The chain couples TRBV6-5 to TRBJ2-7, with 8 bases matching TRBD2. This CDR3 spans 13 amino acids. The germline V gene encodes CDR1 MNHEY and CDR2 SVGAGI. J gave up 4 bases and V 5 bases, and 4 bases lay outside the gene matches. The CDR3 DNA reads TGTGCCAGCAGTCGCGGGGGGACTTACGAGCAGTACGTC. Encoded protein: CASSRGGTYEQYV.

The rearrangement uses TRBV5-6 and TRBJ2-3; maybe TRBD1 (6 bases). Deletions cut 4 bases from V and 5 bases from J, with 11 bases between. Germline V gene data show CDR1 as SGHDT and CDR2 as YYEEEE. The CDR3 consists of 13 residues. CDR3 amino acids: CASSHRVIDTQYF. The CDR3 DNA reads as TGTGCCAGCAGCCACAGGGTAATAGATACGCAGTATTTT.

The table lists this clone with a few counts. J is TRBJ2-1 and V is TRBV28, with TRBD1 identical over 8 bases. V was pared by 4 bases and J by 7 bases, with 9 bases of the junction left unmatched. This CDR3 has 15 amino acids. From germline, CDR1 is MDHEN and CDR2 SYDVKM. For the CDR3, the DNA is TGTGCCAGCAGTTCCGCAGGGGGCGGTTTGAATGAGCAGTTCTTC. Its protein product is CASSSAGGGLNEQFF.

V is TRBV15 and J is TRBJ2-3, with TRBD2 identical over 7 bases. This CDR3 has 15 residues. The V gene's germline CDR1 is LNHNV and CDR2 YYDKDF (reference sequence). Trimming removed 0 bases from V and 3 bases from J; junction bases left unmatched: 3. The CDR3 DNA follows: TGTGCCACCAGCAGAGATCCACTAGCGACAGATACGCAGTATTTT. This encodes CATSRDPLATDTQYF.

The chain couples TRBV19 to TRBJ1-2; 8 bases map to TRBD1. V gave up 5 bases and J gave up 5 bases; unmatched junction bases: 13. Germline V gives CDR1 LNHDA, CDR2 SQIVND (reference sequence). This CDR3 contains 16 residues. CDR3 amino acids: CASSDASGGQGYGYTF. In nucleotides, the CDR3 is TGTGCCAGTAGTGATGCCTCAGGGGGCCAAGGATATGGCTACACCTTC. The entire variable domain, with the rest obtained from reference TRBV19 and TRBJ1-2, is as follows: DGGITQSPKYLFRKEGQNVTLSCEQNLNHDAMYWYRQDPGQGLRLIYYSQIVNDFQKGDIAEGYSVSREKKESFPLTVTSAQKNPTAFYLCASSDASGGQGYGYTFGSGTRLTVV.